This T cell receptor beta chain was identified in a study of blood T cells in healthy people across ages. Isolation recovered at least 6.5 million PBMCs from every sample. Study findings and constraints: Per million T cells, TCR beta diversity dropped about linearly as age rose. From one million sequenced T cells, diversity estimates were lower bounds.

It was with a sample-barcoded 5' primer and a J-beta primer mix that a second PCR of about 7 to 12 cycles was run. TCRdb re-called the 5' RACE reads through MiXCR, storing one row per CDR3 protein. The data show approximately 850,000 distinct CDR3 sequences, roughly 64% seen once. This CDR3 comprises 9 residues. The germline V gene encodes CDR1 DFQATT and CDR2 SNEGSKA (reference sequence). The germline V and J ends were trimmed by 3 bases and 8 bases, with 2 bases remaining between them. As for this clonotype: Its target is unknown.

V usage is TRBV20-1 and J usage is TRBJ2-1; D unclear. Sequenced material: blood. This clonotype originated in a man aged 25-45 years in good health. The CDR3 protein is CSARDEQFF. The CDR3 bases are TGCAGTGCTAGGGATGAGCAGTTCTTC.